A selection of T cell receptor beta chains follows, all from one sample in a study of blood T cell repertoires in COVID-19. Assay used: immunoSEQ multiplex PCR; TCRdb lists only in-frame clones, some missing. Of over 80,000 clones listed, less than 85% are singletons. Sequenced material: peripheral blood. These receptors all come from a man aged 65 to 79 with COVID-19, enrolled during active disease. CDR3s include the opening cysteine and the closing phenylalanine or tryptophan. Each record gives: D gene, clone size, V gene, J gene, CDR3 protein, CDR3 DNA. A D gene is named only where the DNA matches it firmly. The listing skips clone size in some rows; elsewhere it reads once, few, many or a size class.

D: TRBD2; size: NA; V: TRBV7-3; J: TRBJ2-3; CDR3: CASSLGLAETTDTQYF; DNA: TGTGCCAGCAGCCTGGGACTAGCAGAAACTACAGATACGCAGTATTTT
D: NA; size: few; V: TRBV12-3/TRBV12-4; J: TRBJ2-7; CDR3: CASSFGAREYF; DNA: TGTGCCAGCAGTTTTGGCGCCCGGGAGTACTTC
D: TRBD2; size: NA; V: TRBV18; J: TRBJ2-5; CDR3: CASSPFSGSTGETQYF; DNA: TGTGCCAGCTCACCATTTAGCGGGAGTACCGGAGAGACCCAGTACTTC
D: NA; size: once; V: TRBV5-4; J: TRBJ1-2; CDR3: CASSWIGQGYGYTF; DNA: TGTGCCAGCAGCTGGATCGGGCAGGGGTATGGCTACACCTTC
D: NA; size: NA; V: TRBV24-1; J: TRBJ2-6; CDR3: CATSGIQGDSGANVLTF; DNA: TGTGCCACCAGTGGGATCCAAGGGGACTCTGGGGCCAACGTCCTGACTTTC
D: NA; size: once; V: TRBV15; J: TRBJ1-1; CDR3: CATAKEAGETEAFF; DNA: TGTGCCACCGCCAAGGAGGCAGGGGAGACTGAAGCTTTCTTT
D: TRBD2; size: few; V: TRBV7-2; J: TRBJ2-7; CDR3: CASNPRLAGHTDHEQYF; DNA: TGTGCCAGCAACCCCCGACTAGCGGGGCATACGGACCACGAGCAGTACTTC
D: TRBD1; size: NA; V: TRBV7-9; J: TRBJ1-4; CDR3: CASSPGQGNLLFF; DNA: TGTGCCAGCAGCCCGGGACAGGGGAACTTATTGTTTTTT
D: TRBD2; size: NA; V: TRBV2; J: TRBJ2-1; CDR3: CASRRTSGRVYNEQFF; DNA: TGTGCCAGCAGGAGGACTAGCGGGAGGGTCTACAATGAGCAGTTCTTC
D: TRBD2; size: NA; V: TRBV14; J: TRBJ2-7; CDR3: CASSQLAGESYEQYF; DNA: TGTGCCAGCAGCCAGCTAGCGGGAGAAAGCTACGAGCAGTACTTC
D: TRBD2; size: NA; V: TRBV11-2; J: TRBJ2-5; CDR3: CASSLGLAGEETQYF; DNA: TGTGCCAGCAGCCTGGGACTAGCGGGAGAAGAGACCCAGTACTTC
D: NA; size: NA; V: TRBV7-9; J: TRBJ1-3; CDR3: CASSLFAGNTIYF; DNA: TGTGCCAGCAGCCTCTTCGCGGGAAACACCATATATTTT
D: NA; size: NA; V: TRBV7-9; J: TRBJ2-7; CDR3: CASETAGTYEQYF; DNA: TGTGCCAGCGAAACGGCGGGGACCTACGAGCAGTACTTC
D: NA; size: NA; V: TRBV3-1/TRBV3-2; J: TRBJ2-7; CDR3: CASSQLLREQYF; DNA: TGTGCCAGCAGCCAGCTACTACGCGAGCAGTACTTC
D: TRBD2; size: many; V: TRBV5-6; J: TRBJ2-7; CDR3: CASSFRLAGTNEQYF; DNA: TGTGCCAGCAGCTTTCGGCTAGCGGGAACCAACGAGCAGTACTTC
D: TRBD1; size: NA; V: TRBV28; J: TRBJ1-5; CDR3: CASSLGRGYRQPQHF; DNA: TGTGCCAGCAGTTTGGGCAGGGGGTACCGTCAGCCCCAGCATTTT
D: NA; size: NA; V: TRBV2; J: TRBJ2-3; CDR3: CASSEGTSTDTQYF; DNA: TGTGCCAGCAGTGAAGGGACAAGCACAGATACGCAGTATTTT
D: TRBD1; size: NA; V: TRBV6-5; J: TRBJ1-1; CDR3: CASSFGQVAEAFF; DNA: TGTGCCAGCAGTTTTGGACAGGTCGCTGAAGCTTTCTTT
D: TRBD2; size: NA; V: TRBV15; J: TRBJ2-1; CDR3: CATSRPGLAGGKEQFF; DNA: TGTGCCACCAGCAGACCCGGACTAGCGGGAGGAAAAGAGCAGTTCTTC
D: TRBD1; size: NA; V: TRBV19; J: TRBJ2-1; CDR3: CTSRKTGALYNEQFF; DNA: TGTACCAGTAGAAAGACAGGGGCACTCTACAATGAGCAGTTCTTC
D: TRBD1; size: NA; V: TRBV4-2; J: TRBJ2-7; CDR3: CASSQEGQGYEQYF; DNA: TGTGCCAGCAGCCAAGAGGGACAGGGATACGAGCAGTACTTC
D: TRBD2; size: NA; V: TRBV11-2; J: TRBJ2-1; CDR3: CASSPLAGGPNEQFF; DNA: TGTGCCAGCAGCCCTCTAGCGGGAGGGCCTAATGAGCAGTTCTTC
D: NA; size: NA; V: TRBV6-4; J: TRBJ2-7; CDR3: CASSDLGHHPSYEQYF; DNA: TGTGCCAGCAGTGACTTGGGACACCACCCCTCCTACGAGCAGTACTTC
D: NA; size: NA; V: TRBV6-4; J: TRBJ2-7; CDR3: CASSGSNNSYEQYF; DNA: TGTGCCAGCAGTGGGTCAAACAACTCCTACGAGCAGTACTTC
D: NA; size: NA; V: TRBV5-1; J: TRBJ1-2; CDR3: CASSLALQGAYGYTF; DNA: TGCGCCAGCAGCTTGGCCCTACAGGGCGCCTATGGCTACACCTTC
D: TRBD1; size: NA; V: TRBV9; J: TRBJ1-1; CDR3: CASSGGFGEAFF; DNA: TGTGCCAGCTCAGGGGGGTTTGGTGAAGCTTTCTTT